Below, 10 T cell receptor beta chains from the same sample are listed, as sequenced in a study of tissue T cells after allogeneic stem cell transplantation. Profiling relied on immunoSEQ multiplex PCR, and the TCRdb table lists in-frame clones only, not all of them. The table includes about 28,000 clones, roughly 85% detected once. The source was blood, collected before transplantation. Source of these receptors: a woman aged 18 to 49 who later had graft-versus-host disease after an allogeneic stem cell transplant.

The chain couples TRBV9 to TRBJ1-1; unclear D gene. The CDR3 contains 14 residues. The germline V gene encodes CDR1 SGDLS and CDR2 YYNGEE. The V and J ends lost 4 bases and 9 bases respectively, with 19 bases between them. The CDR3 loop is CASSPHEAEVKAFF. The DNA for the CDR3 is TGTGCCAGCAGCCCCCATGAAGCCGAAGTTAAAGCTTTCTTT.

J is TRBJ2-7 and V is TRBV9; the match to TRBD2 covers 7 bases. Germline CDR1 and CDR2: SGDLS and YYNGEE. This CDR3 contains 15 residues. J lost 0 bases, V lost 0 bases, and 3 bases had no gene match. CDR3 DNA: TGTGCCAGCAGCGTAGGGCTAGCGGCCTCCTACGAGCAGTACTTC. It yields the protein CASSVGLAASYEQYF.

This chain links TRBV28 with TRBJ1-2; D is perhaps TRBD1 (6 bases). V was clipped by 0 bases and J by 9 bases, with 11 bases between them. This CDR3 has 13 amino acids. Germline CDR1 reads MDHEN; CDR2 reads SYDVKM. As DNA, the CDR3 is TGTGCCAGCAGTTTATGGGGGGCGAAGAGCTACACCTTC. This encodes CASSLWGAKSYTF.

This clone is a singleton in its sample. V usage is TRBV5-1 and J usage is TRBJ2-7; 7 nucleotides match TRBD2. The ends lost 3 bases at V and 2 bases at J; junction bases unmatched: 2. This CDR3 has 13 amino acids. Germline-derived CDR1 and CDR2 are SGHRS and YFSETQ. CDR3 region: CASSWGLTYEQYF. CDR3 bases: TGCGCCAGCAGCTGGGGACTAACCTACGAGCAGTACTTC. Full variable domain (missing parts from reference TRBV5-1 and TRBJ2-7): KAGVTQTPRYLIKTRGQQVTLSCSPISGHRSVSWYQQTPGQGLQFLFEYFSETQRNKGNFPGRFSGRQFSNSRSEMNVSTLELGDSALYLCASSWGLTYEQYFGPGTRLTVT.

The chain employs TRBV28 and TRBJ1-4, with D unclear. Trimming pared 4 bases from V and 0 bases from J, leaving 9 bases between. In germline, CDR1 is MDHEN, CDR2 SYDVKM. The CDR3 has 15 residues. The CDR3 nucleotides read TGTGCCAGCAGTTCCCCCGGAGCAACTAATGAAAAACTGTTTTTT. Its translation is CASSSPGATNEKLFF.

The chain couples TRBV5-1 to TRBJ2-3; D is ambiguous. The V end was cut by 0 bases, the J end by 0 bases, with 5 bases between. Germline CDR1 SGHRS, CDR2 YFSETQ. The CDR3 contains 14 residues. Here the CDR3 reads CASSLARSTDTQYF. As DNA, the CDR3 is TGCGCCAGCAGCTTGGCCAGAAGCACAGATACGCAGTATTTT.

The chain links TRBV5-5 to TRBJ1-5; no clear D. V was cut by 4 bases and J by 7 bases, with 15 bases left in between. The CDR3 totals 14 residues. Looked up from germline, CDR1 is SGHKS and CDR2 is YYEKEE (reference sequence). CDR3 DNA sequence: TGTGCCAGCAGCCCGGACGGGTATTGGCAGCCCCAGCATTTT. Its protein is CASSPDGYWQPQHF.

The V and J genes are TRBV2 and TRBJ1-4, with 11 bases lining up with TRBD1. CDR3 length equals 14 residues. The junction had 6 bases not matched to a gene; V was cut back by 9 bases and J by 6 bases. CDR1 and CDR2 (germline): SNHLY, FYNNEI. The CDR3 nucleotides are TGTGCCAGTCTGCGGGACAGGGGGGATGAAAAACTGTTTTTT. It codes for CASLRDRGDEKLFF.

Concerning this clone itself: Other DNA sequences in this sample translate to the same CDR3. The J gene is TRBJ2-5, the V gene TRBV9; a weak D match, TRBD2 (6 bases). Trimming shortened V by 4 bases and J by 5 bases, and 9 bases separated the two germline ends. This CDR3 comprises 12 residues. Germline V CDR1 and CDR2: SGDLS, YYNGEE. In nucleotides, the CDR3 is TGTGCCAGCAGCCCCGGAGGGGAGACCCAGTACTTC. It codes for CASSPGGETQYF.

This sequence joins TRBV6-5 and TRBJ1-2; D might be TRBD1 (6 bases). The ends were cut back, 2 bases at V and 4 bases at J, with 11 bases in the middle. The CDR3 length is 14 residues. CDR1 MNHEY and CDR2 SVGAGI come from the germline V gene. The CDR3 region is CASSYNRVGYGYTF. The CDR3 nucleotides are TGTGCCAGCAGTTACAACAGGGTCGGCTATGGCTACACCTTC.